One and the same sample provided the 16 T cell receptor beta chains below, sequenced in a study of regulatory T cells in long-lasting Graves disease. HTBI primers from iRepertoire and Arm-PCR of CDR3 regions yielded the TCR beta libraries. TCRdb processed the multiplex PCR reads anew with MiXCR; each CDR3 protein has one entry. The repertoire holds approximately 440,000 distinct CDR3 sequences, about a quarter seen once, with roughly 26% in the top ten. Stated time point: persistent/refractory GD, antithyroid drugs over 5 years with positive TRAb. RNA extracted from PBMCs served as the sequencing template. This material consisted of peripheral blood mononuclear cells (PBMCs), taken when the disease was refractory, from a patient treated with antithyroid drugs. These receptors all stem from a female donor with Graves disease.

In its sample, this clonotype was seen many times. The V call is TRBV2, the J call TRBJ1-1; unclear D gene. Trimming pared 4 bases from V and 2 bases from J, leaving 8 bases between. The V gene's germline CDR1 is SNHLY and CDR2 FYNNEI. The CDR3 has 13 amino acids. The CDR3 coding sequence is TGTGCCAGCAGTGGGTCCGGAAACACTGAAGCTTTCTTT. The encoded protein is CASSGSGNTEAFF.

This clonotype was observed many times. The CDR3 protein is CASSLLGTGFVKNIQYF. In nucleotides, the CDR3 is TGTGCCAGCAGTTTATTGGGGACAGGCTTCGTCAAAAACATTCAGTACTTC. The chain uses TRBV28 and TRBJ2-4; 8 nucleotides align to TRBD1. Trimming at V came to 1 base and at J to 3 bases, leaving 8 bases not matched to a gene. The germline V gene has CDR1 MDHEN and CDR2 SYDVKM. This CDR3 is 17 amino acids long. Drawing the rest from reference TRBV28 and TRBJ2-4, the complete variable domain is DVKVTQSSRYLVKRTGEKVFLECVQDMDHENMFWYRQDPGLGLRLIYFSYDVKMKEKGDIPEGYSVSREKKERFSLILESASTNQTSMYLCASSLLGTGFVKNIQYFGAGTRLSVL.

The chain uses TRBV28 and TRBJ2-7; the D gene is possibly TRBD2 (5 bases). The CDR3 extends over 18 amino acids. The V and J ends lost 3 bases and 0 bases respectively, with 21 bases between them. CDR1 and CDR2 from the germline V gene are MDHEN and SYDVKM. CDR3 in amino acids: CASSFTFSSGRSSYEQYF. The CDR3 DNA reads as TGTGCCAGCAGTTTTACTTTTTCATCGGGAAGGAGCTCCTACGAGCAGTACTTC.

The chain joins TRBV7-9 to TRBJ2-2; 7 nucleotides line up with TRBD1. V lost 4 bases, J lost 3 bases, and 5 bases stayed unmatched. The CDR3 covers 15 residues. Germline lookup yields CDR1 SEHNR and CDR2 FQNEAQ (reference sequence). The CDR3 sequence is CASSSRQGYTGELFF. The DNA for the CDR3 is TGTGCCAGCAGCTCCCGACAGGGCTACACCGGGGAGCTGTTTTTT.

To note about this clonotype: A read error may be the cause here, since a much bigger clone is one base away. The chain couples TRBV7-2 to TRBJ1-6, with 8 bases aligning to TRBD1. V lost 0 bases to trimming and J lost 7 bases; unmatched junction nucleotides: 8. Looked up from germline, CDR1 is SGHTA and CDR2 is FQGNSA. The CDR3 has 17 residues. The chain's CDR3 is CASSLAGAGGANSPLHF. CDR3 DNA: TGTGCCAGCAGCTTAGCAGGGGCAGGGGGCGCAAATTCACCCCTCCACTTT.

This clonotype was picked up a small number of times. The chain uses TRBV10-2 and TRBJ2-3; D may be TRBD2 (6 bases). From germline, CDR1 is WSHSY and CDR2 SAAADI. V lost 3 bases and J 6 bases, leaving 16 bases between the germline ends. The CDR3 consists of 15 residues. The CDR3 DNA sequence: TGCGCCAGCAGTGACTACGGGGGAGAGATGGATACGCAGTATTTT. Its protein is CASSDYGGEMDTQYF.

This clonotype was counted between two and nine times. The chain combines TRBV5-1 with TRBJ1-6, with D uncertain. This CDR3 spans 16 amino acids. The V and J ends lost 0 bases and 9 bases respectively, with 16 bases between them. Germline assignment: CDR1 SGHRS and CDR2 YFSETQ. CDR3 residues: CASSLAAADYGSPLHF. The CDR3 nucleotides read TGCGCCAGCAGCTTGGCCGCTGCTGATTACGGTTCACCCCTCCACTTT.

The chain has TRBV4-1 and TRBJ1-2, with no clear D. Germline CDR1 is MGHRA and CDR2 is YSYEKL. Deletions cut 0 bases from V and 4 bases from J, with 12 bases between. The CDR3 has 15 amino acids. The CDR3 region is CASSQDNSDSYGYTF. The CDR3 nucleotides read TGCGCCAGCAGCCAAGACAATTCTGACTCCTATGGCTACACCTTC.

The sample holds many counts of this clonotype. CDR3 sequence (DNA): TGCAGTGCTAGAGCGGACTCAGCGTCCCAGCATTTT. As protein: CSARADSASQHF. The chain has TRBV20-1 and TRBJ1-5; D gene uncertain. V was cut by 1 base and J by 11 bases, with 12 bases left in between. From germline, CDR1 is DFQATT and CDR2 SNEGSKA (reference sequence). The length of the CDR3 is 12 residues.

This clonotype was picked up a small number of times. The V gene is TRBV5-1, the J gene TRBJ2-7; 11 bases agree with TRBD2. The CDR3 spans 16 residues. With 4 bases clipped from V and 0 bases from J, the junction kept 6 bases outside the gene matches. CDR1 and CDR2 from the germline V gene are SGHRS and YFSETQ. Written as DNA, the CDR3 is TGCGCCAGCAGCCGCCCACTAGCGGGAGACTCCTACGAGCAGTACTTC. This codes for CASSRPLAGDSYEQYF.

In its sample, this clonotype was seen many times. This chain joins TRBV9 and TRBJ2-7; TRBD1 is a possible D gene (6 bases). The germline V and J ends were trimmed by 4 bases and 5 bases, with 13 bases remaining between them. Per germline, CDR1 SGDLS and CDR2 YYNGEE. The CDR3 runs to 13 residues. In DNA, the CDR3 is TGTGCCAGCAGCCCCAGGGGCAGCAACGAGCAGTACTTC. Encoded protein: CASSPRGSNEQYF.

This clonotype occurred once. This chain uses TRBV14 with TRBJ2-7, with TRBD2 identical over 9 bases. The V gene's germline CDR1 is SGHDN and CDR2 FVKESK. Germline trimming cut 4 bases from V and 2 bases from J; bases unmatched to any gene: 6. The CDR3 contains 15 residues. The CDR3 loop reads CASSPRAGGPYEQYF. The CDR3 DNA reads TGTGCCAGCAGCCCCAGAGCGGGAGGCCCCTACGAGCAGTACTTC.

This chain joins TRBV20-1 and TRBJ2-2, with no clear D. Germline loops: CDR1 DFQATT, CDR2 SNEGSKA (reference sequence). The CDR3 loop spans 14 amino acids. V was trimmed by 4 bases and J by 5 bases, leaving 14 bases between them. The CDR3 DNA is TGCAGTGCTACTGAAGGCCTCATTACCGGGGAGCTGTTTTTT. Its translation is CSATEGLITGELFF.

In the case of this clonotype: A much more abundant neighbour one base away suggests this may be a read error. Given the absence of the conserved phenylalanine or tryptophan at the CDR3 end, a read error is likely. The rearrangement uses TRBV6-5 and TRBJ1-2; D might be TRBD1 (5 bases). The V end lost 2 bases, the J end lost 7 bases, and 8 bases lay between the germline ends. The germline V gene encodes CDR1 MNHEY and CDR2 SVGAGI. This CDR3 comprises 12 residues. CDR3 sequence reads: CASSYEGIGYTV. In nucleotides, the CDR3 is TGTGCCAGCAGTTACGAGGGGATTGGCTACACCGTC.

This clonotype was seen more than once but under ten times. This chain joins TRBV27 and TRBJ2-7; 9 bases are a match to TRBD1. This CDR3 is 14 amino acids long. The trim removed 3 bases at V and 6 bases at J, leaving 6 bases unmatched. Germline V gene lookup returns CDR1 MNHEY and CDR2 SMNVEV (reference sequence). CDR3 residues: CASSLPGQGSEQYF. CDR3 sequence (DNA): TGTGCCAGCAGTTTGCCGGGACAGGGCAGCGAGCAGTACTTC.

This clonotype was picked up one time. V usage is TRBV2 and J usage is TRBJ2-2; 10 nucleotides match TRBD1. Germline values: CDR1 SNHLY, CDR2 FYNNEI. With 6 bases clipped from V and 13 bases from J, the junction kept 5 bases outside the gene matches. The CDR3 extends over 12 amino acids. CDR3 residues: CASRAGDRGLFF. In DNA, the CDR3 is TGTGCCAGCAGGGCGGGGGACAGGGGGCTGTTTTTT.